Listed below are T cell receptor beta chains from one sample, sequenced in a study of blood T cell repertoires in COVID-19. The repertoire was sequenced with immunoSEQ multiplex PCR; TCRdb's copy has only in-frame clones and lacks some. The sample consists of about 200,000 clones, approximately 90% of them appearing once. What was sequenced was peripheral blood. These receptors all come from a man in his fifties or sixties with active or convalescent COVID-19. Both conserved end residues are part of each CDR3. The D gene is left open where the match is weak. The size entry is marked missing in some rows and otherwise reads once, few, many or a size class.

j_gene | abundance | v_gene | d_gene | CDR3nt | CDR3aa
TRBJ2-3 | - | TRBV5-1 | - | TGCGCCAGCAGCTTTGGGGGGGATACGCAGTATTTT | CASSFGGDTQYF
TRBJ1-5 | - | TRBV10-3 | - | TGTGCCATCAGCGACGGTGGGGGGGGTCAGCCCCAGCATTTT | CAISDGGGGQPQHF
TRBJ2-1 | few | TRBV13 | TRBD2 | TGTGCCAGCAGCTTGTCGGCTAGCGGGGGGGCTAGGAATGAGCAGTTCTTC | CASSLSASGGARNEQFF
TRBJ1-1 | - | TRBV5-6 | - | TGTGCCAGCAGCTTGCGAGGGAAAACTGAAGCTTTCTTT | CASSLRGKTEAFF
TRBJ2-2 | once | TRBV3-1/TRBV3-2 | TRBD2 | TGTGCCAGCAGCGAACACGGGGGGTCGGGCGGGGAGCTGTTTTTT | CASSEHGGSGGELFF
TRBJ1-3 | - | TRBV19 | TRBD1 | TGTGCCAGTAGTGTGGACAGGGTCGGAAACACCATATATTTT | CASSVDRVGNTIYF
TRBJ1-2 | - | TRBV6-1 | TRBD1 | TGTGCCAGCAGTGAAGTACATTCAACAGGGGTCTATGGCTACACCTTC | CASSEVHSTGVYGYTF
TRBJ1-1 | - | TRBV2 | - | TGTGCCAGCTTTCTTGACCGGGGGGACACTGAAGCTTTCTTT | CASFLDRGDTEAFF
TRBJ1-2 | - | TRBV6-5 | - | TGTGCCAGCAGTTACTCCCGTCAGGGGAACTATGGCTACACCTTC | CASSYSRQGNYGYTF
TRBJ2-5 | - | TRBV7-9 | TRBD1 | TGTGCCAGCAGCCCCACCGGGACAGGGGGCGCTTTCTCGCAGACCCAGTACTTC | CASSPTGTGGAFSQTQYF
TRBJ2-5 | few | TRBV2 | - | TGTGCCAGCAGTGTAGGACTAACCTCTAACCAAGAGACCCAGTACTTC | CASSVGLTSNQETQYF
TRBJ1-2 | - | TRBV5-1 | TRBD1 | TGCGCCAGCAGCTCGCCTGGGACAGGGGGCAGTGGCTACACCTTC | CASSSPGTGGSGYTF
TRBJ1-1 | - | TRBV30 | - | TGTGCCTGGAGCCCTCTGGAGGGCCCGAACACTGAAGCTTTCTTT | CAWSPLEGPNTEAFF
TRBJ2-5 | - | TRBV4-1 | - | TGCGCCAGCAGCAAGAGCCGGGGGGCTCAAGAGACCCAGTACTTC | CASSKSRGAQETQYF
TRBJ1-2 | - | TRBV5-1 | - | TGCGCCAGCAGCTTCACGCCACAGGAACTCTATGGCTACACCTTC | CASSFTPQELYGYTF
TRBJ2-7 | few | TRBV6-5 | TRBD1 | TGTGCCAGCAGTAACTTCCGGGACAGATCCTACGAGCAGTACTTC | CASSNFRDRSYEQYF
TRBJ2-6 | once | TRBV3-1/TRBV3-2 | - | TGTGCCAGCAGCCAAGTGGGCAGCTCTGGGGCCAACGTCCTGACTTTC | CASSQVGSSGANVLTF
TRBJ2-3 | - | TRBV9 | - | TGTGCCAGCAGCCCGAGCACAGATACGCAGTATTTT | CASSPSTDTQYF
TRBJ1-2 | - | TRBV2 | - | TGTGCCAGCAGTGACCCGGGGTACCCTAACTATGGCTACACCTTC | CASSDPGYPNYGYTF
TRBJ2-5 | - | TRBV5-4 | TRBD2 | TGTGCCAGCAGCTTTTTAGCGGGGGCCTTACAAGAGACCCAGTACTTC | CASSFLAGALQETQYF
TRBJ2-4 | - | TRBV11-2 | TRBD1 | TGTGCCAGCAGCTCTACCTCCGGGACAGGGGTGAGCATACAGTACTTC | CASSSTSGTGVSIQYF
TRBJ1-1 | - | TRBV4-1 | - | TGCGCCAGCAGCCCACCCGGGGTACAGTTGGGAACTGAAGCTTTCTTT | CASSPPGVQLGTEAFF
TRBJ2-5 | - | TRBV9 | TRBD2 | TGTGCCAGCAGCTTCACCGGGACTAGTGAGACCCAGTACTTC | CASSFTGTSETQYF
TRBJ1-1 | - | TRBV12-5 | TRBD1 | TGTGCTAGTGGCCCCCCCGGGACAGGGTGGACTGAAGCTTTCTTT | CASGPPGTGWTEAFF
TRBJ1-1 | - | TRBV2 | - | TGTGCCAGCAGCCCCGAGGGAGTCACTGAAGCTTTCTTT | CASSPEGVTEAFF
TRBJ1-4 | - | TRBV5-1 | TRBD1 | TGCGCCAGCATCTTTAGACAGGGGGCTACAACTAATGAAAAACTGTTTTTT | CASIFRQGATTNEKLFF
TRBJ2-3 | - | TRBV5-5 | TRBD2 | TGTGCCAGCAGCTTGCCCCTAGCGGGCAACACAGATACGCAGTATTTT | CASSLPLAGNTDTQYF
TRBJ1-5 | - | TRBV5-1 | TRBD1 | TGCGCCAGCAGCCCATCGACAGGGACCGATCAGCCCCAGCATTTT | CASSPSTGTDQPQHF